This T cell receptor beta chain was documented in a study of blood T cell repertoires in COVID-19. The method was immunoSEQ multiplex PCR; TCRdb's version includes in-frame clones alone and lacks a portion of them. The sample holds around 180,000 clones, about four fifths seen once. On this clone: An end of the junction does not agree with germline; a read error may underlie this.

This CDR3 region has 13 residues. CDR1 and CDR2 from the germline V gene are MNHEY and SVGAGI. The chain has TRBV6-5 and TRBJ2-1; tentatively, D is TRBD2 (5 bases). Sequences were obtained from peripheral blood. The sequence was collected from a woman older than 75 with active or convalescent COVID-19. This CDR3 reads CASSPNLVAGIVF. The DNA for the CDR3 is TGTGCCAGCAGTCCGAATTTAGTGGCGGGTATAGTCTTC.